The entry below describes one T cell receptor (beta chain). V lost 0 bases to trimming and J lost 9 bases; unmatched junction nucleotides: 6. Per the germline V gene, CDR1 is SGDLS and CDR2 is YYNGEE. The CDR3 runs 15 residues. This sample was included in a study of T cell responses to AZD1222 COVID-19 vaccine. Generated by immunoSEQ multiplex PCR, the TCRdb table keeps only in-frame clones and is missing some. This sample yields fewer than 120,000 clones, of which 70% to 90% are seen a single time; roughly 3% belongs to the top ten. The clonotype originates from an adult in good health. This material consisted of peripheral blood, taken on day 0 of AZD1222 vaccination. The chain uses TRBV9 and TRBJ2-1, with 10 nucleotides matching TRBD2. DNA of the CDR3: TGTGCCAGCAGCGTAGGGCTAGCGGGAGAAATTGAGCAGTTCTTC. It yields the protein CASSVGLAGEIEQFF.